This TCR beta chain emerged from a study of blood T cell repertoires in COVID-19. Study details: There were acute and convalescent COVID-19 samples, and they came from the United States, Italy and Spain.

Only in-frame clones appear in the TCRdb table, and some are missing; sequencing was by immunoSEQ multiplex PCR. The top ten clones hold approximately 9.4% of a sample with about 180,000 clones, 88% of them seen once. Living in about two dozen US areas, the participants were between roughly 18 and 89 years of age. Assignments of participants to cohorts depended upon their own reported clinical history. The specimen sequenced was PBMCs or T cells enriched from blood (not recorded which). This TCR came from a young woman who had recovered from COVID-19.

This CDR3 is CASSVISGDTDTQYF. Written as DNA, the CDR3 is TGTGCCAGCAGCGTAATATCGGGAGACACAGATACGCAGTATTTT. This chain uses TRBV9 with TRBJ2-3, with a weak D call TRBD2 (6 bases). This CDR3 is built from 15 residues. Per the germline V gene, CDR1 is SGDLS and CDR2 is YYNGEE. Deletions cut 1 base from V and 2 bases from J, with 11 bases between.